This T cell receptor (beta chain) was captured by sequencing in a study of T cell responses to AZD1222 COVID-19 vaccine. Overall study findings and caveats: Donor demographics were predominantly white British with a female majority; clonal diversity may be underestimated. Regions 160-218 and 743-854 dominated among vaccine-associated CD4 TCRs spanning spike.

Repertoires were generated with immunoSEQ multiplex PCR, while TCRdb's copy carries only in-frame clones and drops some. The sample yields some 190,000 clones, about 94% seen once. Germline V gene sequence: CDR1 SGHVS, CDR2 FNYEAQ. This CDR3 has 14 amino acids. V lost 5 bases, J lost 0 bases, and 3 bases stayed unmatched. A single count supports this clone. Its antigen remains unidentified. Source: peripheral blood, taken 28 days after the second dose of the MenACWY control vaccine. The TCR was taken from an adult who received the MenACWY meningococcal vaccine as a control. This sequence joins TRBV7-6 and TRBJ2-7; 8 bases match TRBD1. The CDR3, as DNA: TGTGCCAGCAGCCGGGGGACAGGCTCCTACGAGCAGTACTTC. Amino acid sequence: CASSRGTGSYEQYF.